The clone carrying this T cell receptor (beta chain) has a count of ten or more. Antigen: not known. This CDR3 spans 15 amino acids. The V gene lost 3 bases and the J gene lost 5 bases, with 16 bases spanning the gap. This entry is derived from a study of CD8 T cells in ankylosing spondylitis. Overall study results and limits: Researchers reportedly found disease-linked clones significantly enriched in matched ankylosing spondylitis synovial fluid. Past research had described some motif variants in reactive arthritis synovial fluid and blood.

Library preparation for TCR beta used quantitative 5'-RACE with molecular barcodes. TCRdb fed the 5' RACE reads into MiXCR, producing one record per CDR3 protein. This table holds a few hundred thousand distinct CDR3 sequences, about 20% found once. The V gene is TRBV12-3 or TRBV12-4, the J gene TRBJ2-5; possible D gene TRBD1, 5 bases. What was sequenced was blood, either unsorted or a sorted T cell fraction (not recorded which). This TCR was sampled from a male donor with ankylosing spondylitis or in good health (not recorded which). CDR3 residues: CASSFSTQGLETQYF. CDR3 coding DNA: TGTGCCAGCAGTTTCAGTACCCAGGGCTTGGAGACCCAGTACTTC.